This T cell receptor (beta chain) was recovered during a study of blood T cell repertoires in COVID-19. Study-level background: Italy, Spain and the United States were the sources of the convalescent and acute COVID-19 samples. PBMCs, B-cell-depleted T cells, or T cells were the source of the cDNA or gDNA that made up the material.

Trimming cost V 5 bases and J 6 bases; bases outside gene matches: 9. CDR1 is SGHTA, CDR2 FQGNSA, per germline. The CDR3 has 14 amino acids. Original handling: Using reference gene primer amplification, nucleated cell counts were estimated. Profiled with immunoSEQ multiplex PCR; TCRdb holds only in-frame clones, not every one. That table supplies the V and J calls and clone size; D and trimming were determined from the DNA. The data hold 150,000 to 200,000 clones, with around 88% observed a single time. The sample comprised peripheral blood. This sequence originates from a human donor in a cohort sampled during active COVID-19. V is TRBV7-2 and J is TRBJ2-5; TRBD2 matches 7 bases. CDR3 region: CASSLGASGQTQYF. CDR3 DNA sequence: TGTGCCAGCAGCCTAGGGGCTAGCGGCCAGACCCAGTACTTC.